These 30 T cell receptor beta chains originate from one sample sequenced in a study of blood T cell repertoires in COVID-19. The assay was immunoSEQ multiplex PCR, and TCRdb's table has in-frame clones only and misses some. There are over 110,000 clones in the sample; around 88% occur only once, and roughly 28% lies in the top ten. Sequenced sample: peripheral blood. The receptors originated from a human donor in a cohort sampled during active COVID-19.

The chain combines TRBV5-4 with TRBJ2-7, with D unclear. From germline, CDR1 is SGHNT and CDR2 YYREEE (reference sequence). Deletions cut 9 bases from V and 5 bases from J, with 15 bases between. The CDR3 is 12 amino acids. The CDR3 loop is CATRAPGHEQYF. The CDR3 bases are TGTGCCACTAGAGCCCCCGGTCACGAGCAGTACTTC.

The rearrangement uses TRBV18 and TRBJ1-2; TRBD1 aligns across 9 bases. Looked up from germline, CDR1 is KGHSH and CDR2 is LQKENI. This CDR3 region has 15 residues. With V trimmed by 3 bases and J by 2 bases, 4 bases remained unmatched. As DNA, the CDR3 is TGTGCCAGCTCACCTGGGACAGGGCCCAACTATGGCTACACCTTC. Its translation is CASSPGTGPNYGYTF.

The genes are TRBV9 and TRBJ2-1; tentatively, D is TRBD2 (6 bases). V lost 3 bases and J 9 bases, leaving 16 bases between the germline ends. The CDR3 length is 14 residues. In germline, CDR1 is SGDLS, CDR2 YYNGEE. The CDR3 region has the DNA TGTGCCAGCAGCGACGGGCTAGCGATGGGTGAGCAGTTCTTC. Amino acids: CASSDGLAMGEQFF.

This clone was counted a few times. The J gene is TRBJ2-2, the V gene TRBV18; TRBD1 aligns across 8 bases. There are 15 residues in the CDR3. V trimming: 3 bases; J trimming: 0 bases; junction bases outside the gene matches: 0. Germline loops: CDR1 KGHSH, CDR2 LQKENI. The CDR3, as DNA: TGTGCCAGCTCACCGGGACAGGCGAACACCGGGGAGCTGTTTTTT. This sequence encodes CASSPGQANTGELFF.

This clone has only one observation. This rearrangement joins TRBV24-1 to TRBJ2-3; a possible D gene is TRBD2 (7 bases). The CDR3 has 14 residues. Trimming pared 2 bases from V and 6 bases from J, leaving 11 bases between. Per the germline V gene, CDR1 is KGHDR and CDR2 is SFDVKD. CDR3 bases: TGTGCCACCAGTGATTGGGGGGGCGGGGATACGCAGTATTTT. Its protein is CATSDWGGGDTQYF.

The CDR3 DNA reads TGTGCCTGGAGTGCCCATCCCGGAAACACCATATATTTT. Residues: CAWSAHPGNTIYF. J is TRBJ1-3 and V is TRBV30; D not resolved. Deletions cut 1 base from V and 4 bases from J, with 8 bases between. Germline V gene lookup returns CDR1 GTSNPN and CDR2 SVGIG (reference sequence). This CDR3 is 13 amino acids long.

The V gene is TRBV29-1, the J gene TRBJ1-1; 7 bases match TRBD1. CDR1 and CDR2 (germline): SQVTM, ANQGSEA. The CDR3 extends over 11 amino acids. V lost 3 bases and J lost 8; bases outside the gene matches: 3. The DNA for the CDR3 is TGCAGCGTTGATGTAGGGGGCGAAGCTTTCTTT. This codes for CSVDVGGEAFF. Full variable domain (remainder filled in from reference TRBV29-1 and TRBJ1-1): SAVISQKPSRDICQRGTSLTIQCQVDSQVTMMFWYRQQPGQSLTLIATANQGSEATYESGFVIDKFPISRPNLTFSTLTVSNMSPEDSSIYLCSVDVGGEAFFGQGTRLTVV.

The rearrangement links TRBV9 to TRBJ2-1; 9 bases match TRBD2. Trimming at V came to 0 bases and at J to 4 bases, leaving 5 bases not matched to a gene. Looked up from germline, CDR1 is SGDLS and CDR2 is YYNGEE. The CDR3 length is 16 residues. The CDR3 spells CASSVVLAGRYNEQFF. The CDR3, as DNA: TGTGCCAGCAGCGTAGTCCTAGCGGGACGATACAATGAGCAGTTCTTC. Variable domain in full (rest from reference TRBV9 and TRBJ2-1): DSGVTQTPKHLITATGQRVTLRCSPRSGDLSVYWYQQSLDQGLQFLIQYYNGEERAKGNILERFSAQQFPDLHSELNLSSLELGDSALYFCASSVVLAGRYNEQFFGPGTRLTVL.

The chain has TRBV28 and TRBJ1-6; 8 bases map to TRBD1. Germline trimming cut 4 bases from V and 15 bases from J; bases unmatched to any gene: 14. Germline V gene data show CDR1 as MDHEN and CDR2 as SYDVKM. This CDR3 is 15 amino acids long. CDR3 nucleotide sequence: TGTGCCAGCAGTTCCCGGACAGGGAGAGATAGCGGCCTCCACTTT. Translation: CASSSRTGRDSGLHF.

The rearrangement uses TRBV5-1 and TRBJ1-1; D is unresolved. Looked up from germline, CDR1 is SGHRS and CDR2 is YFSETQ. V was trimmed by 1 base and J by 0 bases, leaving 4 bases between them. The CDR3 is 13 residues long. The CDR3 coding sequence is TGCGCCAGCAGCTTGTCAGTGAACACTGAAGCTTTCTTT. The encoded protein is CASSLSVNTEAFF.

This clone was detected only a few times. V gene TRBV19 combines with J gene TRBJ2-2; 9 positions agree with TRBD1. CDR1 is LNHDA and CDR2 is SQIVND in the germline V gene (reference sequence). The CDR3 runs to 15 residues. V shed 6 bases, J shed 5 bases, and the junction held 7 bases outside the gene matches. The DNA of the CDR3 is TGTGCCAGTAGAATTAGGACAGGGGAAACCGGGGAGCTGTTTTTT. It yields the protein CASRIRTGETGELFF.

The sample holds one count of this clone. One end of the junction is discordant with germline, which a read error may explain. The V call is TRBV25-1, the J call TRBJ2-3; a possible D gene is TRBD2 (5 bases). Germline V gene lookup returns CDR1 MGHDK and CDR2 SYGVNS. The CDR3 sequence is 15 residues long. CDR3 in DNA: TGTGCCAGCAGTTTAAGCGGAGTGAGCACGGATACGCAGTATTTT. Protein product: CASSLSGVSTDTQYF.

The chain employs TRBV10-3 and TRBJ1-1; 8 nucleotides agree with TRBD1. The CDR3 has 15 amino acids. Germline trimming cut 4 bases from V and 5 bases from J; bases unmatched to any gene: 9. Germline V lookup: CDR1 ENHRY, CDR2 SYGVKD. CDR3 coding DNA: TGTGCCATCAGTGTTTCAGGGGGCCGGGGGACTGAAGCTTTCTTT. This sequence encodes CAISVSGGRGTEAFF.

The CDR3 loop reads CATSRNFGLAGGDEQFF. The CDR3 nucleotides are TGTGCCACCAGCAGAAATTTTGGACTAGCGGGGGGAGATGAGCAGTTCTTC. J is TRBJ2-1 and V is TRBV15; 14 bases are shared with TRBD2. The CDR3 extends over 17 amino acids. The germline gives CDR1 LNHNV, CDR2 YYDKDF (reference sequence). Trimming took 2 bases from V and 8 from J; bases not matched to a gene: 8. The full variable domain, in which reference TRBV15 and TRBJ2-1 provide the parts outside the CDR3, is DAMVIQNPRYQVTQFGKPVTLSCSQTLNHNVMYWYQQKSSQAPKLLFHYYDKDFNNEADTPDNFQSRRPNTSFCFLDIRSPGLGDTAMYLCATSRNFGLAGGDEQFFGPGTRLTVL.

This chain links TRBV7-2 with TRBJ1-2; a weak D match, TRBD1 (5 bases). The ends were cut back, 5 bases at V and 3 bases at J, with 13 bases in the middle. This CDR3 spans 14 amino acids. The germline CDR1 and CDR2 sequences are SGHTA and FQGNSA. Here the CDR3 DNA reads TGTGCCAGCAGCCAGCGGGACGGCTACTATGGCTACACCTTC. Its translation: CASSQRDGYYGYTF.

The chain joins TRBV5-1 to TRBJ1-2, with 7 nucleotides matching TRBD1. Trimming cost V 2 bases and J 0 bases; bases outside gene matches: 10. The CDR3 covers 17 residues. The germline CDR1 and CDR2 sequences are SGHRS and YFSETQ. CDR3 protein: CASSFGPQGTTNYGYTF. CDR3 DNA sequence: TGCGCCAGCAGCTTCGGGCCACAGGGGACCACTAACTATGGCTACACCTTC.

This sequence joins TRBV6-5 and TRBJ2-2, with TRBD2 matching 9 bases. This CDR3 spans 14 amino acids. V dropped 10 bases and J dropped 2; count of bases not matched to a gene: 5. Germline CDR1 reads MNHEY; CDR2 reads SVGAGI. CDR3 sequence: CATSGGPNTGELFF. The CDR3 region has the DNA TGTGCCACCAGCGGGGGGCCTAACACCGGGGAGCTGTTTTTT.

With regard to this clone: The germline gene is not matched at one end of the junction; a read error may be the cause. The rearrangement uses TRBV7-7 and TRBJ2-5; TRBD1 agrees at 10 bases. The CDR3 is 15 amino acids. The germline V gene encodes CDR1 SSHAT and CDR2 FNYEAQ (reference sequence). The CDR3 region has the DNA TGTGCTAGCAGCCCGGGACAGGGGCTGAGGGAGACCCAGTACTTC. This codes for CASSPGQGLRETQYF.

The rearrangement uses TRBV19 and TRBJ2-1, with 11 bases fitting TRBD2. Unmatched junction bases numbered 5, after V lost 7 bases and J lost 3 bases. Germline CDR1 and CDR2: LNHDA and SQIVND (reference sequence). This CDR3 comprises 15 residues. CDR3 sequence reads: CASTQTSGDYNEQFF. The CDR3 nucleotides are TGTGCCAGTACTCAGACTAGCGGGGACTACAATGAGCAGTTCTTC.

V gene TRBV6-6 combines with J gene TRBJ1-2; no definite D call. CDR3 length: 13 amino acids. Germline loops: CDR1 MNHNY, CDR2 SVGAGI (reference sequence). The V gene lost 2 bases and the J gene lost 8 bases, with 12 bases spanning the gap. Here the CDR3 DNA reads TGTGCCAGCAGTTACGAGGGTCTCAGGGGCTACACCTTC. As protein: CASSYEGLRGYTF.

This chain joins TRBV27 and TRBJ1-1; no definite D call. Germline loops: CDR1 MNHEY, CDR2 SMNVEV (reference sequence). Trimming stripped 3 bases from V and 9 bases from J, with 11 bases between. The length of the CDR3 is 12 residues. This CDR3 reads CASSFPGEKAFF. CDR3 nucleotide sequence: TGTGCCAGCAGTTTCCCCGGGGAGAAAGCTTTCTTT.

This chain joins TRBV5-8 and TRBJ1-3; 7 bases line up with TRBD1. Germline CDR1 and CDR2: SGHTS and YDEGEE. The CDR3 is 14 residues long. V shed 4 bases, J shed 4 bases, and the junction held 5 bases outside the gene matches. The DNA of the CDR3 is TGTGCCAGCAGCCCCGGGACAGCCGGAAACACCATATATTTT. Translating it yields CASSPGTAGNTIYF.

CDR3 bases: TGTGCCAGCTCAACAGGGGGCTCCTACGAGCAGTACTTC. It codes for CASSTGGSYEQYF. The chain is built from TRBV3-1 (or the pseudogene TRBV3-2) and TRBJ2-7; TRBD1 aligns across 8 bases. Trimming at V came to 8 bases and at J to 0 bases, leaving 3 bases not matched to a gene. Germline V CDR1 and CDR2: LGHDT, YNNKEL (reference sequence). This CDR3 region has 13 residues.

This chain links TRBV6-5 with TRBJ1-4; TRBD1 is a possible D gene (5 bases). Germline CDR1 and CDR2: MNHEY and SVGAGI. This CDR3 is built from 15 residues. V was shortened by 7 bases and J by 4 bases, with 16 bases between the two germline ends. The CDR3 nucleotides are TGTGCCAGCATCCTGCAGGGATTGGGTAATGAAAAACTGTTTTTT. It translates to CASILQGLGNEKLFF.

This clone occurred once. This chain links TRBV29-1 with TRBJ2-7, with 9 bases lining up with TRBD2. There are 14 residues in the CDR3. With V trimmed by 0 bases and J by 2 bases, 2 bases remained unmatched. CDR1 and CDR2 (germline): SQVTM, ANQGSEA. The chain's CDR3 is CSVEDSSGAYEQYF. The CDR3 DNA reads as TGCAGCGTTGAAGACTCTAGCGGGGCCTACGAGCAGTACTTC.

The chain has TRBV4-2 and TRBJ1-4; a weak D match, TRBD1 (6 bases). Germline CDR1 and CDR2: LGHNA and YNFKEQ. The CDR3 spans 16 residues. V lost 0 bases, J lost 8 bases, and 16 bases lay in between. CDR3 amino acids: CASSQDRGSSGEKLFF. In DNA, the CDR3 is TGTGCCAGCAGCCAAGACAGGGGTTCAAGTGGGGAAAAACTGTTTTTT.

The chain employs TRBV6-5 and TRBJ1-6; D not certain. The CDR3 contains 14 residues. Germline CDR1 MNHEY, CDR2 SVGAGI. V lost 6 bases and J 7 bases, leaving 13 bases between the germline ends. The CDR3 sequence: CASRKREANSPLHF. CDR3 DNA sequence: TGTGCCAGCAGGAAACGGGAGGCCAATTCACCCCTCCACTTT.

V and J are TRBV10-3 and TRBJ1-6, with D possibly being TRBD1 (5 bases). In germline, CDR1 is ENHRY, CDR2 SYGVKD. CDR3 length: 15 residues. V lost 6 bases and J lost 6, with 15 bases in between. The DNA for the CDR3 is TGTGCCATCAGGGATGGGGGAGGGAGTAATTCACCCCTCCACTTT. Its protein is CAIRDGGGSNSPLHF.

This CDR3 is CASSLTGLYNEQFF. Here the CDR3 DNA reads TGTGCCAGCAGTTTGACAGGGTTATACAATGAGCAGTTCTTC. The genes are TRBV6-2 or TRBV6-3 and TRBJ2-1, with 7 bases fitting TRBD1. The V segment lost 4 bases and the J segment 4 bases; nucleotides outside the gene matches: 4. This CDR3 is 14 amino acids long. Germline loops: CDR1 MNHEY, CDR2 SVGEGT.

The chain couples TRBV30 to TRBJ2-3; D ambiguous. Germline V CDR1 and CDR2: GTSNPN, SVGIG (reference sequence). This CDR3 contains 12 residues. V lost 2 bases and J lost 2, with 5 bases in between. CDR3 coding DNA: TGTGCCTGGAGTACCTACACAGATACGCAGTATTTT. This sequence encodes CAWSTYTDTQYF.